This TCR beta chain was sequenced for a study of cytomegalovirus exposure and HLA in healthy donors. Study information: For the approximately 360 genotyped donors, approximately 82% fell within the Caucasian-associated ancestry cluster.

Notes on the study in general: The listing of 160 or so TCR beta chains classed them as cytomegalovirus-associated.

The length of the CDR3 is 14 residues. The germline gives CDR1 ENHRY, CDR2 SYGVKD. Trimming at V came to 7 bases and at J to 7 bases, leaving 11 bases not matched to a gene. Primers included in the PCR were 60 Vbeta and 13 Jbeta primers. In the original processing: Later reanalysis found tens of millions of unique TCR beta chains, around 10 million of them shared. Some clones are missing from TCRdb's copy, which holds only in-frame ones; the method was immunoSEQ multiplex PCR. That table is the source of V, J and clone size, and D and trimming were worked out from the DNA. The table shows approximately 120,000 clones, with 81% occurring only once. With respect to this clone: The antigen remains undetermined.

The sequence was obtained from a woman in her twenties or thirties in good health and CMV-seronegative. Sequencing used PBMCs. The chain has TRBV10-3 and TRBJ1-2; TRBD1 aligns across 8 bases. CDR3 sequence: CAINRQGRYGGYTF. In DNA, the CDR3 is TGTGCCATCAATAGACAGGGGCGGTATGGTGGCTACACCTTC.